Following are 16 T cell receptor beta chains from one sample sequenced in a study of Graves' ophthalmopathy and Graves' hyperthyroidism. The sequenced template was RNA, covering the TCR beta CDR3 region. RT-PCR was first run with HTBI primers, then multiplex PCR in a second round. TCRdb redid the calling of the multiplex PCR reads with MiXCR, one entry per CDR3 protein. The top ten clones hold approximately 7% of a sample with over 500,000 distinct CDR3 sequences, approximately 21% of them seen once. Specimen: peripheral blood. Receptor source: a woman aged 18-29 years with stable Graves' hyperthyroidism. Some clones in this sample may be carry-over from other donors' samples.

CDR3 loop: CASSPEGRGRSNTEAFF. CDR3 DNA: TGCGCCAGCAGCCCGGAGGGCAGGGGTCGGTCGAACACTGAAGCTTTCTTT. V usage is TRBV5-1 and J usage is TRBJ1-1, with TRBD1 as a possible D gene (6 bases). V shed 4 bases and J shed 1 base, with 20 bases lying between them. This CDR3 comprises 17 residues. CDR1 and CDR2 from the germline V gene are SGHRS and YFSETQ.

The chain employs TRBV4-2 and TRBJ2-4; D remains ambiguous. CDR3 length: 16 amino acids. V was clipped by 4 bases and J by 11 bases, with 24 bases between them. In germline, CDR1 is LGHNA, CDR2 YNFKEQ. CDR3 bases: TGTGCCAGCAGCCCGCATGACCGCCAGACGGAGCCCGTTCAGTACTTC. Translated: CASSPHDRQTEPVQYF.

V usage is TRBV11-1 and J usage is TRBJ2-7; 8 nucleotides align to TRBD1. J lost 3 bases, V lost 0 bases, and 16 bases had no gene match. Germline V gene data show CDR1 as SGHAT and CDR2 as FQDESV (reference sequence). CDR3 length equals 19 residues. This CDR3 reads CASSLAPQTGGVIFYEQYF. The DNA of the CDR3 is TGTGCCAGCAGCTTAGCCCCCCAAACAGGGGGAGTGATTTTCTACGAGCAGTACTTC.

This clonotype was found once. In DNA, the CDR3 is TGCGCCAGCAGCCTGCGAGCACAGGGGGCCACCGGGGAGCTGTTTTTT. Amino acids: CASSLRAQGATGELFF. The rearrangement uses TRBV4-1 and TRBJ2-2; 9 bases line up with TRBD1. CDR1 is MGHRA, CDR2 YSYEKL, per germline. The CDR3 consists of 16 residues. The junction had 7 bases not matched to a gene; V was cut back by 4 bases and J by 4 bases.

Many counts were recorded for this clonotype. This chain links TRBV9 with TRBJ2-5; D may match TRBD1 or TRBD2 (6 bases each). Germline V gene data show CDR1 as SGDLS and CDR2 as YYNGEE. V shed 6 bases and J shed 5 bases, with 20 bases lying between them. The CDR3 is made up of 15 amino acids. For the CDR3, the DNA is TGTGCCAGCACGGCGGGGCAGGGGAGTGGGGAGACCCAGTACTTC. The encoded protein is CASTAGQGSGETQYF.

This clonotype was recorded many times. The chain has TRBV7-9 and TRBJ1-1; no reliable D call. CDR1 is SEHNR, CDR2 FQNEAQ, per germline (reference sequence). The V and J ends lost 1 base and 7 bases respectively, with 13 bases between them. CDR3 length equals 14 residues. CDR3 protein: CASSLVPRTYEAFF. The CDR3, as DNA: TGTGCCAGCAGCTTAGTGCCCAGGACTTATGAAGCTTTCTTT.

Many counts were recorded for this clonotype. CDR3 nucleotide sequence: TGCAGTGCTAGAGATCGGTATACAGGCCCAGGTATGGAGCAGTACTTC. Its translation: CSARDRYTGPGMEQYF. The chain has TRBV20-1 and TRBJ2-7, with D possibly TRBD1 on 5 matching bases. Germline lookup yields CDR1 DFQATT and CDR2 SNEGSKA (reference sequence). This CDR3 has 16 amino acids. V gave up 0 bases and J gave up 7 bases, with 22 bases separating them.

In its sample, this clonotype was seen many times. The J gene is TRBJ2-7, the V gene TRBV12-3 or TRBV12-4; 10 bases are shared with TRBD1. CDR3 length equals 13 residues. The J segment lost 6 bases and the V segment lost 8 bases, leaving 7 bases of the junction unmatched. The CDR3 spells CASQRDRGGEQYF. CDR3 coding DNA: TGTGCCAGCCAAAGGGACAGGGGAGGCGAGCAGTACTTC.

To note about this clonotype: A read error is possible here, since a much larger clone lies one base away. Written as DNA, the CDR3 is TGTGCCAGCAGTGAGGGACAGGGGGTCACCGGGGAGCTGTTTTTT. Translating it yields CASSEGQGVTGELFF. V is TRBV2 and J is TRBJ2-2; 11 bases map to TRBD1. Germline CDR1 is SNHLY and CDR2 is FYNNEI. V dropped 3 bases and J dropped 4; count of bases not matched to a gene: 1. The CDR3 spans 15 residues.

This clonotype was observed many times. This sequence joins TRBV12-3 or TRBV12-4 and TRBJ2-7, with a tentative D call TRBD2 (5 bases). Trimming took off 5 bases at V and 0 bases at J, with 14 bases between the two ends. This CDR3 contains 15 residues. The CDR3 region is CASSALTNNSYEQYF. As DNA, the CDR3 is TGTGCCAGCAGTGCCTTGACTAACAACTCCTACGAGCAGTACTTC.

This chain links TRBV12-3 or TRBV12-4 with TRBJ2-7, with 7 positions matching TRBD2. Germline trimming cut 1 base from V and 4 bases from J; bases unmatched to any gene: 4. The CDR3 is 14 residues long. The CDR3 spells CASSLGGSKYEQYF. The CDR3 bases are TGTGCCAGCAGTTTAGGCGGGAGCAAATACGAGCAGTACTTC.

In its sample, this clonotype was seen many times. The rearrangement links TRBV7-6 to TRBJ1-6, with 7 bases fitting TRBD1. V was clipped by 1 base and J by 7 bases; unmatched bases: 4. This CDR3 comprises 15 residues. Germline V gene data show CDR1 as SGHVS and CDR2 as FNYEAQ. CDR3 nucleotide sequence: TGTGCCAGCAGCTTAGGAACAGGGGACAATTCACCCCTCCACTTT. Its translation is CASSLGTGDNSPLHF.

This clonotype appeared a single time. J is TRBJ1-1 and V is TRBV29-1; 7 bases align to TRBD1. The CDR3 has 13 amino acids. Germline V gene sequence: CDR1 SQVTM, CDR2 ANQGSEA. V was clipped by 6 bases and J by 5 bases; unmatched bases: 9. CDR3 nucleotides: TGCAGCGTGAAACAGGGGTTTGGGACTGAAGCTTTCTTT. Its protein product is CSVKQGFGTEAFF.

At least ten counts were recorded for this clonotype. The chain links TRBV6-5 to TRBJ2-7; possible D gene TRBD1, 6 bases. CDR1 MNHEY and CDR2 SVGAGI come from the germline V gene. The germline V and J ends were trimmed by 6 bases and 2 bases, with 14 bases remaining between them. The CDR3 has 14 amino acids. The CDR3 here is CASRKNRDPYEQYF. The CDR3 DNA reads TGTGCCAGCAGAAAAAACAGGGACCCCTACGAGCAGTACTTC.

Only a few counts were recorded for this clonotype. The CDR3 spells CASSYSPAPNYGYTF. The CDR3 nucleotides read TGTGCCAGCAGTTACTCCCCCGCACCTAACTATGGCTACACCTTC. This rearrangement joins TRBV6-5 to TRBJ1-2; D gene unclear. The V end was cut by 0 bases, the J end by 0 bases, with 8 bases between. From germline, CDR1 is MNHEY and CDR2 SVGAGI. The length of the CDR3 is 15 residues.

The genes are TRBV6-1 and TRBJ1-1; D is unresolved. V dropped 4 bases and J dropped 0 bases, with 12 bases sitting between them. The CDR3 consists of 15 residues. Per the germline V gene, CDR1 is MNHNS and CDR2 is SASEGT. In nucleotides, the CDR3 is TGTGCCAGCAGTGCGGTGACAACAATGAACACTGAAGCTTTCTTT. Its protein is CASSAVTTMNTEAFF.